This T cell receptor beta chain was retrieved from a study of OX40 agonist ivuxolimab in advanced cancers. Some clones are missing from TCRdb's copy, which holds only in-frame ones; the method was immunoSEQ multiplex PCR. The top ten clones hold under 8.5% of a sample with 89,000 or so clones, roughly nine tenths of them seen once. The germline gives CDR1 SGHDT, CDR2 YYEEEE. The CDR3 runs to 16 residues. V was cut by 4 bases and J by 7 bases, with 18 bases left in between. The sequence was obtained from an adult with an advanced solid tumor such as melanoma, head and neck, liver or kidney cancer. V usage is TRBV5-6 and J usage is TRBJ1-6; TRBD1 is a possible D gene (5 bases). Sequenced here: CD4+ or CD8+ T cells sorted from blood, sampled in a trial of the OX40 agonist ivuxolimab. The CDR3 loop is CASSLRAHPGNSPLHF. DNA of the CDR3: TGTGCCAGCAGCCTCAGGGCCCACCCGGGGAATTCACCCCTCCACTTT.